These 13 T cell receptor beta chains share one sample of origin, sequenced in a study of cytomegalovirus exposure and HLA in healthy donors. Data came from immunoSEQ multiplex PCR; TCRdb stores just in-frame clones and leaves some out. In the table there are about 140,000 clones, 84% of which are singletons. Sequences were obtained from PBMCs. All receptors derive from a woman in her 30s in good health and CMV-seronegative.

The genes are TRBV5-1 and TRBJ2-2, with D perhaps TRBD1 (6 bases). Germline CDR1 reads SGHRS; CDR2 reads YFSETQ. This CDR3 has 15 residues. The germline V and J ends were trimmed by 4 bases and 7 bases, with 17 bases remaining between them. DNA for the CDR3: TGCGCCAGCAGCAGTACAGGGTATCAGGGCGGGGAGCTGTTTTTT. Amino acid sequence: CASSSTGYQGGELFF.

This clone has more than one count but fewer than ten. The J gene is TRBJ1-5, the V gene TRBV6-1; D gene uncertain. CDR1 is MNHNS, CDR2 SASEGT, per germline. The CDR3 has 16 amino acids. Trimming stripped 4 bases from V and 2 bases from J, with 15 bases between. The CDR3 protein is CASSGQAAAGNQPQHF. The CDR3 DNA sequence: TGTGCCAGCAGTGGCCAAGCGGCGGCAGGCAATCAGCCCCAGCATTTT.

This clone is a singleton in its sample. The chain couples TRBV2 to TRBJ2-4, with 8 nucleotides matching TRBD1. The J segment lost 1 base and the V segment lost 6 bases, leaving 5 bases of the junction unmatched. Germline V gives CDR1 SNHLY, CDR2 FYNNEI. This CDR3 spans 15 amino acids. The CDR3 DNA follows: TGTGCCAGCAGGGAGGACAGGGTGGCCAAAAACATTCAGTACTTC. Its translation: CASREDRVAKNIQYF.

The chain's CDR3 is CASSFSGSGANVLTF. The CDR3 DNA sequence: TGCGCCAGCAGCTTCTCGGGCTCTGGGGCCAACGTCCTGACTTTC. The rearrangement joins TRBV5-1 to TRBJ2-6; the D is unclear. The CDR3 spans 15 residues. Germline V gene lookup returns CDR1 SGHRS and CDR2 YFSETQ. V lost 2 bases, J lost 0 bases, and 6 bases lay in between. Combining the CDR3 with reference TRBV5-1 and TRBJ2-6 gives the whole variable domain KAGVTQTPRYLIKTRGQQVTLSCSPISGHRSVSWYQQTPGQGLQFLFEYFSETQRNKGNFPGRFSGRQFSNSRSEMNVSTLELGDSALYLCASSFSGSGANVLTFGAGSRLTVL.

This chain links TRBV27 with TRBJ2-1; D perhaps matches TRBD2 (6 bases). Germline V gene lookup returns CDR1 MNHEY and CDR2 SMNVEV (reference sequence). This CDR3 contains 12 residues. Trimming shortened V by 6 bases and J by 9 bases, and 12 bases separated the two germline ends. The CDR3 region is CASRGGGSEQFF. The CDR3 DNA is TGTGCCAGCAGGGGGGGAGGCAGTGAGCAGTTCTTC.

V usage is TRBV29-1 and J usage is TRBJ1-5; no definite D call. V dropped 4 bases and J dropped 0 bases, with 13 bases sitting between them. CDR1 and CDR2 (germline): SQVTM, ANQGSEA. The CDR3 is 15 amino acids. CDR3 nucleotide sequence: TGCAGCGTTGGCGGATCTTCTGATAGCAATCAGCCCCAGCATTTT. Translation gives CSVGGSSDSNQPQHF.

The chain uses TRBV13 and TRBJ1-2; 8 bases match TRBD1. Germline V CDR1 and CDR2: PRHDT, FYEKMQ (reference sequence). Trimming took 6 bases from V and 3 from J; bases not matched to a gene: 3. The CDR3 is made up of 13 amino acids. In DNA, the CDR3 is TGTGCCAGCAGTCAGACAGGGGACTATGGCTACACCTTC. Protein sequence: CASSQTGDYGYTF.

The chain has TRBV4-2 and TRBJ1-1; 9 bases align to TRBD1. Germline values: CDR1 LGHNA, CDR2 YNFKEQ. J gave up 5 bases and V 2 bases, and 6 bases lay outside the gene matches. This CDR3 has 15 residues. The CDR3 coding sequence is TGTGCCAGCAGCCAACCACAGGGGGCGAGAACTGAAGCTTTCTTT. This encodes CASSQPQGARTEAFF.

CDR3 nucleotides: TGTGCCAGCAGCTTGAGGACTGAAGCTTTCTTT. This gives the protein CASSLRTEAFF. The V and J genes are TRBV11-2 and TRBJ1-1; D is undetermined. V was trimmed by 3 bases and J by 5 bases, leaving 4 bases between them. Germline CDR1 SGHAT, CDR2 FQNNGV. This CDR3 is built from 11 residues. Complete variable domain (other parts from reference TRBV11-2 and TRBJ1-1): EAGVAQSPRYKIIEKRQSVAFWCNPISGHATLYWYQQILGQGPKLLIQFQNNGVVDDSQLPKDRFSAERLKGVDSTLKIQPAKLEDSAVYLCASSLRTEAFFGQGTRLTVV.

This chain joins TRBV6-6 and TRBJ1-1; TRBD1 aligns across 8 bases. The CDR3 is 14 residues long. Trimming took 6 bases from V and 0 from J; bases not matched to a gene: 3. Per the germline V gene, CDR1 is MNHNY and CDR2 is SVGAGI (reference sequence). The CDR3 nucleotides are TGTGCCAGCAGGGACAGGGATATGAACACTGAAGCTTTCTTT. It is translated as CASRDRDMNTEAFF.

This clone is a singleton in its sample. V gene TRBV5-1 combines with J gene TRBJ1-4; 10 bases line up with TRBD1. The V gene end was trimmed by 1 base and the J gene end by 8 bases; junction bases not matched to a gene: 8. The CDR3 spans 16 residues. In germline, CDR1 is SGHRS, CDR2 YFSETQ. CDR3: CASSLKTGGLGEKLFF. DNA of the CDR3: TGCGCCAGCAGCTTGAAGACAGGGGGCCTGGGGGAAAAACTGTTTTTT.

V usage is TRBV5-1 and J usage is TRBJ1-2; 9 nucleotides agree with TRBD1. CDR1 and CDR2 (germline): SGHRS, YFSETQ. There are 16 residues in the CDR3. V was clipped by 4 bases and J by 4 bases; unmatched bases: 11. CDR3 DNA sequence: TGCGCCAGCAGCCCTATCCTGACAGGGGGGCCCTATGGCTACACCTTC. Protein sequence: CASSPILTGGPYGYTF.

The chain combines TRBV7-3 with TRBJ2-1; 8 positions match TRBD2. The J segment lost 7 bases and the V segment lost 5 bases, leaving 7 bases of the junction unmatched. This CDR3 spans 14 amino acids. Germline V gene lookup returns CDR1 SGHTA and CDR2 FQGTGA. The CDR3 protein is CASSHGTSANEQFF. The CDR3 DNA reads TGTGCCAGCAGCCACGGGACTAGTGCAAATGAGCAGTTCTTC.